One sample yielded the 6 T cell receptor beta chains listed below, sequenced in a study of neurological immune-mediated disorders. Each CDR3 protein gets one entry after TCRdb re-called the 5' RACE reads with MiXCR. This table has tens of thousands of distinct CDR3 sequences, more than 3% appearing once. The sequenced sample was PBMCs. Every receptor here comes from a man aged 25-45 years with multiple sclerosis.

This clonotype showed up many times. The chain has TRBV18 and TRBJ1-1; TRBD1 agrees at 10 bases. J was trimmed by 1 base and V by 2 bases; bases with no gene match: 4. Germline values: CDR1 KGHSH, CDR2 LQKENI. This CDR3 has 16 amino acids. This CDR3 is CASSPKGTGENTEAFF. DNA for the CDR3: TGTGCCAGCTCACCAAAGGGGACAGGGGAGAACACTGAAGCTTTCTTT.

This clonotype was detected many times. The V and J genes are TRBV15 and TRBJ2-7; D assignment may be TRBD1 or TRBD2 (5 bases each). V gave up 5 bases and J gave up 7 bases, with 21 bases separating them. The CDR3 runs to 15 residues. The V gene's germline CDR1 is LNHNV and CDR2 YYDKDF (reference sequence). The CDR3 region is CATSGASAGWGEQYF. The CDR3 DNA reads as TGTGCCACCAGCGGAGCCTCCGCCGGGTGGGGGGAGCAGTACTTC.

This clonotype was observed a few times. This CDR3 fails to terminate in the conserved phenylalanine or tryptophan, so it likely reflects a read error. This chain links TRBV5-1 with TRBJ2-5; weak D call: TRBD2 (6 bases). V lost 4 bases to trimming and J lost 8 bases, with 18 bases between them. Germline assignment: CDR1 SGHRS and CDR2 YFSETQ. The CDR3 runs to 14 residues. The CDR3 region has the DNA TGCGCCAGCAGCCCCTCGGGCGGGGAGATAACCCAGTACTAC. Protein sequence: CASSPSGGEITQYY.

This clonotype was seen ten or more times. The CDR3 sequence: CASSGLDRASYEQYF. CDR3 in DNA: TGTGCCAGCAGCGGTTTGGACAGGGCAAGCTACGAGCAGTACTTC. J is TRBJ2-7 and V is TRBV5-5; TRBD1 matches at 8 bases. V lost 4 bases and J lost 3; bases outside the gene matches: 9. Germline CDR1 SGHKS, CDR2 YYEKEE (reference sequence). This CDR3 region has 15 residues.

The sample holds many counts of this clonotype. The V gene is TRBV21-1, the J gene TRBJ2-6; the DNA was not used to check the table's D call, TRBD2. TRBV21-1 is labeled a pseudogene. This CDR3 region has 18 residues. This CDR3 is CASSKPSGRVSGANVLTF. The CDR3 coding sequence is TGTGCCAGCAGCAAACCATCGGGGAGGGTCTCTGGGGCCAACGTCCTGACTTTC.

This clonotype was detected many times. The CDR3 DNA reads TGTGCCAGCTCACCTGGGACAGGGAGTTTGAACACTGAAGCTTTCTTT. It yields the protein CASSPGTGSLNTEAFF. The chain couples TRBV18 to TRBJ1-1; 9 bases align to TRBD1. This CDR3 has 16 residues. The germline V gene encodes CDR1 KGHSH and CDR2 LQKENI. V was pared by 3 bases and J by 0 bases, with 5 bases of the junction left unmatched.